This record covers a single T cell receptor beta chain. The antigen is unknown. Compared with germline, one end of the junction differs, possibly owing to a read error. The table came from immunoSEQ multiplex PCR; TCRdb's copy has only in-frame clones and leaves some out. The sample gives about 64,000 clones, roughly nine tenths of which show up once; roughly 3% is in the top ten. The data originate from a study of pediatric ulcerative colitis. Background on the study: Ulcerative colitis patients had pancolitis or left-sided colitis, with confirming histology. Study results and limitations: Ulcerative colitis patients shared more blood-rectal clones than controls. This repertoire reflects total lymphocytes rather than subpopulations like regulatory T cells.

Sample: blood. This TCR was recovered from a boy aged 5-17 years with severe ulcerative colitis.

The CDR3 nucleotides are TGTGCCTGGAGTCCTCTGACTAGCGGGCCGAATTTT. Translation: CAWSPLTSGPNF. V usage is TRBV30 and J usage is TRBJ2-3, with 10 bases matching TRBD2. This CDR3 comprises 12 residues. Looked up from germline, CDR1 is GTSNPN and CDR2 is SVGIG (reference sequence).